The TCR beta chain under discussion was sequenced for a study of human T cells and chemical hapten exposure. In the library, unique molecular identifiers were attached to individual cDNA molecules. TCRdb re-derived calls from the RACE reads in MiXCR, one entry per CDR3 protein. The data hold more than 80,000 distinct CDR3 sequences, with 11% observed a single time. Trimming left V 3 bases short and J 5 bases short, with 13 bases between. CDR1 is KGHSH and CDR2 is LQKENI in the germline V gene. The CDR3 consists of 15 residues. As for time point: pre-sensitization, week 0. Treatment indicated: therapeutic diphenylcyclopropenone sensitization with weekly scalp DPC. The drawing of blood occurred before each patch test was applied. Total RNA was isolated from unfractionated whole blood. This clonotype was detected ten times or more.

This clonotype was sampled from a woman aged 55-70 years with alopecia areata. Some clones in this sample may be carry-over from other donors' samples. The material sequenced was whole blood, taken in connection with sensitization to the hapten diphenylcyclopropenone (DPC). The chain uses TRBV18 and TRBJ1-4; no clear D. CDR3 in DNA: TGTGCCAGCTCACCGCGGGCCCCGGGGAATGAAAAACTGTTTTTT. It yields the protein CASSPRAPGNEKLFF.